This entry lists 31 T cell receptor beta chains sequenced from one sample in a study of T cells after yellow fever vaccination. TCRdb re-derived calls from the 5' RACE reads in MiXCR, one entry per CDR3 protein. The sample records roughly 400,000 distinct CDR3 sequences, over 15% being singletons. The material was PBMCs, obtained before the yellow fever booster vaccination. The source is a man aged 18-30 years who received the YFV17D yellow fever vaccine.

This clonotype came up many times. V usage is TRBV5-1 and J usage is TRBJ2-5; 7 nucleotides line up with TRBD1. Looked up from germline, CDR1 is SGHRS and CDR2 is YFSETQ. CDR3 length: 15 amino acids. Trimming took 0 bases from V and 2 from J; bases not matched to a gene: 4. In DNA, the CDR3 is TGCGCCAGCAGCTTGGTGCCGGGACAGCAAGAGACCCAGTACTTC. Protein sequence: CASSLVPGQQETQYF.

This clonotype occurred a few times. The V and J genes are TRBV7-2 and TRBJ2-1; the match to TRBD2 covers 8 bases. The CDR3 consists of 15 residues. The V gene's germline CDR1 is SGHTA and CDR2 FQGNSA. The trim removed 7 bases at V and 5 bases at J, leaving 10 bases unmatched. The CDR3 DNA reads TGTGCCAGCACCCTGGGGGGGCGGGGGGACAATGAGCAGTTCTTC. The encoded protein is CASTLGGRGDNEQFF.

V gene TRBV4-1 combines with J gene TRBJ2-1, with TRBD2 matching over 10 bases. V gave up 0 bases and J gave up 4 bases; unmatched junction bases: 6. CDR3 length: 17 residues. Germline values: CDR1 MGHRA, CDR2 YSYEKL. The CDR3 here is CASSQDAAGGWYNEQFF. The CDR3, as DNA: TGCGCCAGCAGCCAAGATGCAGCGGGGGGGTGGTACAATGAGCAGTTCTTC.

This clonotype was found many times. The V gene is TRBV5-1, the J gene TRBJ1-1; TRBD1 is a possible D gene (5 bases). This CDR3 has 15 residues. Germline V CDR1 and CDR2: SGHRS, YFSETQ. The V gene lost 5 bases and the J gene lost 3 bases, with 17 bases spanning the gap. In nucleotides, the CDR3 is TGCGCCAGCAGTCGAAGGGGCGTGTCGGACACTGAAGCTTTCTTT. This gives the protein CASSRRGVSDTEAFF.

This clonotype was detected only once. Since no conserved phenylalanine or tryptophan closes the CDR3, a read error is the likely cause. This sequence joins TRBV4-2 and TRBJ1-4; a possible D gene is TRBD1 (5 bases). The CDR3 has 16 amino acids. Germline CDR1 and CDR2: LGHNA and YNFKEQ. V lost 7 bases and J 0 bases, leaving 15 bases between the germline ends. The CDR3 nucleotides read TGTGCCAGCACTCGGTCCGCGGGGGCAACTAATGAAAAACTGTTTATT. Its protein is CASTRSAGATNEKLFI.

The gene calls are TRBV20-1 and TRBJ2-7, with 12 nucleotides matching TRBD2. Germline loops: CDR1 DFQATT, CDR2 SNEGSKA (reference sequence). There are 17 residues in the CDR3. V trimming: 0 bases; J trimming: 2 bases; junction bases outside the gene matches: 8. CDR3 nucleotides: TGCAGTGCTAGAGATTTACTAGCGGGGGGCCAACCCTACGAGCAGTACTTC. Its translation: CSARDLLAGGQPYEQYF.

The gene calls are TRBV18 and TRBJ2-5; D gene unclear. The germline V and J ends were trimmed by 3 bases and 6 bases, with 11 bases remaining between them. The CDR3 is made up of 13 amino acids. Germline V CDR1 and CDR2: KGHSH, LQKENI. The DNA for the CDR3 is TGTGCCAGCTCACCCTCGGGTTGGAAGACCCAGTACTTC. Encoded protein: CASSPSGWKTQYF. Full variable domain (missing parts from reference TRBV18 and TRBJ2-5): NAGVMQNPRHLVRRRGQEARLRCSPMKGHSHVYWYRQLPEEGLKFMVYLQKENIIDESGMPKERFSAEFPKEGPSILRIQQVVRGDSAAYFCASSPSGWKTQYFGPGTRLLVL.

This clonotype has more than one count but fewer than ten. The CDR3: CASSLWRGGGYTF. In nucleotides, the CDR3 is TGTGCCAGCAGTTTATGGAGAGGGGGTGGCTACACCTTC. The chain is built from TRBV28 and TRBJ1-2; D perhaps matches TRBD1 (6 bases). V dropped 0 bases and J dropped 7 bases, with 9 bases sitting between them. Germline assignment: CDR1 MDHEN and CDR2 SYDVKM. The CDR3 length is 13 residues.

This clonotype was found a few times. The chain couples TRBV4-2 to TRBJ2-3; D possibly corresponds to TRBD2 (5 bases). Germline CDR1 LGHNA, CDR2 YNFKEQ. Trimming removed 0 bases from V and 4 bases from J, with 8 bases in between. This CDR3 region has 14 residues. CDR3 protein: CASSQEAGPDTQYF. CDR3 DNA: TGTGCCAGCAGCCAAGAGGCGGGTCCAGATACGCAGTATTTT.

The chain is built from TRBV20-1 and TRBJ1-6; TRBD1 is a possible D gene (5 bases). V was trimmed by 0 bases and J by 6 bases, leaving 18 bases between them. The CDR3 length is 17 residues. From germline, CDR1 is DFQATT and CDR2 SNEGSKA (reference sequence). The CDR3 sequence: CSARDGTHPLTNSPLHF. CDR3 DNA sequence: TGCAGTGCTAGAGATGGGACTCACCCTTTAACTAATTCACCCCTCCACTTT.

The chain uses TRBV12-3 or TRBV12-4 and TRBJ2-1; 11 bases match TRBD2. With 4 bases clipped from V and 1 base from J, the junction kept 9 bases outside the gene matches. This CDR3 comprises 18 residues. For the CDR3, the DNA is TGTGCCAGCAGTTCGTCATCTAGCGGGGGGTTTTCCTACAATGAGCAGTTCTTC. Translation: CASSSSSSGGFSYNEQFF.

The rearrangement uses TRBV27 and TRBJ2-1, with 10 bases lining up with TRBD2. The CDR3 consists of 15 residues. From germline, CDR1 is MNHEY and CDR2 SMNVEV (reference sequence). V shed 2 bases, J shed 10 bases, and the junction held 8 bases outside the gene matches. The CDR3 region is CASSLGLADKREQFF. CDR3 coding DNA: TGTGCCAGCAGTTTAGGACTAGCGGACAAGAGGGAGCAGTTCTTC.

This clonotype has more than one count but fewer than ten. The CDR3 region has the DNA TGTGCCATCAGTGAGTCTCGCGACACCTATGGCTACACCTTC. Translated, it gives CAISESRDTYGYTF. This rearrangement joins TRBV10-3 to TRBJ1-2; no clear D. Germline-derived CDR1 and CDR2 are ENHRY and SYGVKD. V gave up 0 bases and J gave up 4 bases, with 9 bases separating them. CDR3 length: 14 amino acids.

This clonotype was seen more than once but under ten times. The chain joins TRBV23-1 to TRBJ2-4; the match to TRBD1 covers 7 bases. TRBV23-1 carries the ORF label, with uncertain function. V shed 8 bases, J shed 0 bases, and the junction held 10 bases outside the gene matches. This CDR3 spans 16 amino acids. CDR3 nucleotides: TGCGCCAGCTCGGCCCCGGACAGGACAGCCAAAAACATTCAGTACTTC. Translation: CASSAPDRTAKNIQYF.

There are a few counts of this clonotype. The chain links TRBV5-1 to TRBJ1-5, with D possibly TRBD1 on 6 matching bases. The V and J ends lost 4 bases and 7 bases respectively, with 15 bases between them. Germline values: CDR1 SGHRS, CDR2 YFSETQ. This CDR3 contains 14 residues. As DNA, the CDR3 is TGCGCCAGCAGCGCCGGACAGCCACTCCAGCCCCAGCATTTT. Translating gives CASSAGQPLQPQHF.

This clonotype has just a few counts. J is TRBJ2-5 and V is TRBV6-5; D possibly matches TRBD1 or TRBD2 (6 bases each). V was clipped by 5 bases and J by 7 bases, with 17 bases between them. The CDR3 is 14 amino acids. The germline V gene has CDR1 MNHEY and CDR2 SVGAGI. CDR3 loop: CASSPPGLRGTQYF. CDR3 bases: TGTGCCAGCAGTCCGCCGGGACTCAGGGGGACCCAGTACTTC.

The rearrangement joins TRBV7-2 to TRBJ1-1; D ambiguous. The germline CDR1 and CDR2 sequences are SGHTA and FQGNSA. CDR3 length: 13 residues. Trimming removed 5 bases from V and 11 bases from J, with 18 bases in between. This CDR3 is CASSTTYGLAAFF. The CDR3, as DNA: TGTGCCAGCAGCACCACTTATGGGCTTGCGGCTTTCTTT.

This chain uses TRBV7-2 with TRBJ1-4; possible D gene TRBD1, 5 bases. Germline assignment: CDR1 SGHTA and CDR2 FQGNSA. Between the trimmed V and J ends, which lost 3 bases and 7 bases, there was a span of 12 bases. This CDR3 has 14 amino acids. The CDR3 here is CASSFGGDSEKLFF. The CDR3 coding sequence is TGTGCCAGCAGCTTCGGGGGGGATAGTGAAAAACTGTTTTTT.

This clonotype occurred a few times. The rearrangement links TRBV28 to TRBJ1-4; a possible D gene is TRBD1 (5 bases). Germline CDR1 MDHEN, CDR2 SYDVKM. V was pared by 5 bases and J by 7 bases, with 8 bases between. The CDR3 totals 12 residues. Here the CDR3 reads CASSRDFEKLFF. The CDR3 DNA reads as TGTGCCAGCAGTCGGGACTTTGAAAAACTGTTTTTT. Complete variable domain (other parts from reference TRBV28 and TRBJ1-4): DVKVTQSSRYLVKRTGEKVFLECVQDMDHENMFWYRQDPGLGLRLIYFSYDVKMKEKGDIPEGYSVSREKKERFSLILESASTNQTSMYLCASSRDFEKLFFGSGTQLSVL.

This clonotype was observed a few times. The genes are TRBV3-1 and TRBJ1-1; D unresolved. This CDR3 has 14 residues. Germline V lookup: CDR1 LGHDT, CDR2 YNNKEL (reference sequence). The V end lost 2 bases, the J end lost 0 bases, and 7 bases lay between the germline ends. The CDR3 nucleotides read TGTGCCAGCAGCCAATCCCGGATGAACACTGAAGCTTTCTTT. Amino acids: CASSQSRMNTEAFF.

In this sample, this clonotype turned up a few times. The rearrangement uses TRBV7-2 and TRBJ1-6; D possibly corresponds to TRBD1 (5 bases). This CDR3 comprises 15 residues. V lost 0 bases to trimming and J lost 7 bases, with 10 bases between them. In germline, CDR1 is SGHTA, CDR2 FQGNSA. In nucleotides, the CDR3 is TGTGCCAGCAGCTTAGCAGGGGCTGGCAATTCACCCCTCCACTTT. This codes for CASSLAGAGNSPLHF.

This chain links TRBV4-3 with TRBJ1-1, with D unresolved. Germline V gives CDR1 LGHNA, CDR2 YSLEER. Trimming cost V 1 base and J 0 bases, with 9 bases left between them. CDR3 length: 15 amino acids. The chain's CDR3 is CASSQVSLMNTEAFF. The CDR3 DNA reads TGCGCCAGCAGCCAAGTATCCCTCATGAACACTGAAGCTTTCTTT.

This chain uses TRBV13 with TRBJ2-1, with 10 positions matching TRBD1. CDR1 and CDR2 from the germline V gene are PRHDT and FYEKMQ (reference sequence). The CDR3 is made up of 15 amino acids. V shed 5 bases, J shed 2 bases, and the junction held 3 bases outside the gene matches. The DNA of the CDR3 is TGTGCCAGCAGCGACAGGGGGCTGCCCTACAATGAGCAGTTCTTC. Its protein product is CASSDRGLPYNEQFF. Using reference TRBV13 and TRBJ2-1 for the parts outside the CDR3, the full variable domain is AAGVIQSPRHLIKEKRETATLKCYPIPRHDTVYWYQQGPGQDPQFLISFYEKMQSDKGSIPDRFSAQQFSDYHSELNMSSLELGDSALYFCASSDRGLPYNEQFFGPGTRLTVL.

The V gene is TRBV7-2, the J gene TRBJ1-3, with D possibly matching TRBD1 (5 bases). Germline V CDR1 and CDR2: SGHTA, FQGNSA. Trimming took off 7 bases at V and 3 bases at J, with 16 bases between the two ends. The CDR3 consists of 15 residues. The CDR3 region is CASTRQGLGGNTIYF. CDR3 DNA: TGTGCCAGCACCAGGCAGGGATTAGGTGGAAACACCATATATTTT. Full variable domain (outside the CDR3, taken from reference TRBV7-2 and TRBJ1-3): GAGVSQSPSNKVTEKGKDVELRCDPISGHTALYWYRQSLGQGLEFLIYFQGNSAPDKSGLPSDRFSAERTGGSVSTLTIQRTQQEDSAVYLCASTRQGLGGNTIYFGEGSWLTVV.

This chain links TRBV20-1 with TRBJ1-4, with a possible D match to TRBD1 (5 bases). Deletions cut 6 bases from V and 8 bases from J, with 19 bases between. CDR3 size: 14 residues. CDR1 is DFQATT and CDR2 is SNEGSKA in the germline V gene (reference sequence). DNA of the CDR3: TGCAGTGCGACTCCCTGGGACCGCGGGGAAAAACTGTTTTTT. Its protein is CSATPWDRGEKLFF.

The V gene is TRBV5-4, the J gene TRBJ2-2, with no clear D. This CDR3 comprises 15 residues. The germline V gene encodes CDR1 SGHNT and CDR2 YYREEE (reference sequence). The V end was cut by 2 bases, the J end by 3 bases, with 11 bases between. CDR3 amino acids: CASSFGPGDTGELFF. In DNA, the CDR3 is TGTGCCAGCAGCTTTGGGCCAGGCGACACCGGGGAGCTGTTTTTT. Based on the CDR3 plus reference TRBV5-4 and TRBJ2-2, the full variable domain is ETGVTQSPTHLIKTRGQQVTLRCSSQSGHNTVSWYQQALGQGPQFIFQYYREEENGRGNFPPRFSGLQFPNYSSELNVNALELDDSALYLCASSFGPGDTGELFFGEGSRLTVL.

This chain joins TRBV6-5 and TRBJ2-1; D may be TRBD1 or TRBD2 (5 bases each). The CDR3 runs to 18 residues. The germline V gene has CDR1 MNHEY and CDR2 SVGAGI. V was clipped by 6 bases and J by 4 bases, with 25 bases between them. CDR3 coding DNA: TGTGCCAGCAGCTACGACTTCCCTGGGACGGAGGAGTACAATGAGCAGTTCTTC. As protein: CASSYDFPGTEEYNEQFF.

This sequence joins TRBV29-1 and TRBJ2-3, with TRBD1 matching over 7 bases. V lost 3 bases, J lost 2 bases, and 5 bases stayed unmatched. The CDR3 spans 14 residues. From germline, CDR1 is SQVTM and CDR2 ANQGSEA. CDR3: CSVEGTDNTDTQYF. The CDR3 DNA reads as TGCAGCGTTGAGGGGACAGATAACACAGATACGCAGTATTTT.

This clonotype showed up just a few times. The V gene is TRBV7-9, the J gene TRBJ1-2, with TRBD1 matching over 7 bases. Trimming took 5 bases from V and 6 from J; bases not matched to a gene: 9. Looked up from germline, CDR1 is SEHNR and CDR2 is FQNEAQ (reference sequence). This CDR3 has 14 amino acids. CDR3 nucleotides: TGTGCCAGCAGCCACAGGGGTGCCTATGATGGCTACACCTTC. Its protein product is CASSHRGAYDGYTF.

In DNA form, the CDR3 reads TGCAGTGCTCGGGACAGACTGGCGTCCCAGCATTTT. The encoded protein is CSARDRLASQHF. This rearrangement joins TRBV20-1 to TRBJ1-5, with 7 bases fitting TRBD1. CDR1 is DFQATT and CDR2 is SNEGSKA in the germline V gene (reference sequence). The V segment lost 5 bases and the J segment 11 bases; nucleotides outside the gene matches: 9. The CDR3 runs to 12 residues.

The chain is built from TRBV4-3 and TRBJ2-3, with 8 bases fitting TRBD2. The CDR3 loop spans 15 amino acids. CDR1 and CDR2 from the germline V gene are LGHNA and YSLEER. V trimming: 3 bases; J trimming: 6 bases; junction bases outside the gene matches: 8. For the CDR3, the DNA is TGCGCCAGCAGCCAGAGGGCGGGGGGTAGGGATACGCAGTATTTT. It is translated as CASSQRAGGRDTQYF.